The rows below give T cell receptor beta chains drawn from one sample of a study of blood T cell repertoires in COVID-19. Data came from immunoSEQ multiplex PCR; TCRdb stores just in-frame clones and leaves some out. The table shows about 80,000 clones, with approximately 89% occurring only once. The sequencing input was peripheral blood. These receptors were obtained from a woman over 75 with acute or convalescent COVID-19. CDR3s include the opening cysteine and the closing phenylalanine or tryptophan. A D gene is named only where the DNA matches it firmly. Not every row has a clone size; where given, it reads once, few, many or a size class.

TRBJ2-2 | . | . | TRBV7-3 | TGTGCCAGCAGCTTCCTTTCCACCGGGGAGCTGTTTTTT | CASSFLSTGELFF
TRBJ1-1 | . | TRBD1 | TRBV27 | TGTGCCAGCAGTCGACAGACAGGGGTCACTGAAGCTTTCTTT | CASSRQTGVTEAFF
TRBJ1-1 | . | . | TRBV3-1/TRBV3-2 | TGTGCCAGCAGCCAAGAACAGGGCAGCACTGAAGCTTTCTTT | CASSQEQGSTEAFF
TRBJ1-1 | . | . | TRBV29-1 | TGCAGCGTGACCCAGGACAGGAACACTGAAGCTTTCTTT | CSVTQDRNTEAFF
TRBJ2-1 | . | . | TRBV5-1 | TGCGCCTCAAGGACTAATCCCTACAATGAGCAGTTCTTC | CASRTNPYNEQFF
TRBJ2-4 | . | . | TRBV27 | TGTGCCAGCAGTTCAGTACAGGCCTTAGCCAAAAACATTCAGTACTTC | CASSSVQALAKNIQYF
TRBJ1-4 | few | . | TRBV5-1 | TGCGCCAGCAGCTTTTCAACAGCTAATGAAAAACTGTTTTTT | CASSFSTANEKLFF
TRBJ2-1 | . | TRBD2 | TRBV7-2 | TGTGCCAGCAGCCTCTTAGGCGGGGGGGGGAATGAGCAGTTCTTC | CASSLLGGGGNEQFF
TRBJ2-7 | . | . | TRBV7-5 | TGTGCCAGAAGCCGGGACCGGGACAGGTTCCACGAGCAGTACTTC | CARSRDRDRFHEQYF
TRBJ2-3 | . | . | TRBV24-1 | TGTGCCACCAGTGACCCACGGGGGACCTTGGGAGATACGCAGTATTTT | CATSDPRGTLGDTQYF
TRBJ2-1 | . | . | TRBV30 | TGTGCCTGGAGTCCAAGGGGACTTTCCTACAATGAGCAGTTCTTC | CAWSPRGLSYNEQFF
TRBJ2-1 | . | TRBD1 | TRBV27 | TGTGCCAGCAGTCTCCGACAGGGATTCGAGCAGTTCTTC | CASSLRQGFEQFF
TRBJ2-2 | few | . | TRBV11-1 | TGTGCCAGCAGCCACCGGTCCTCGAACACCGGGGAGCTGTTTTTT | CASSHRSSNTGELFF
TRBJ1-3 | . | . | TRBV19 | TGTGCCAGTAGGGACCGGGAAAACTCTGGAAACACCATATATTTT | CASRDRENSGNTIYF
TRBJ2-2 | . | . | TRBV7-3 | TGTGCCAGCAGCTTAAGCCTCGACCGGAGCAACACCGGGGAGCTGTTTTTT | CASSLSLDRSNTGELFF
TRBJ1-6 | . | . | TRBV6-4 | TGTGCCAGCAGTGACTCGAGGCAGGGTCCGGATTCACCCCTCCACTTT | CASSDSRQGPDSPLHF
TRBJ2-7 | . | TRBD1 | TRBV7-9 | TGTGCCAGCAGCGGCCGGACAGGAACCTACGAGCAGTACTTC | CASSGRTGTYEQYF
TRBJ2-6 | . | . | TRBV5-6 | TGTGCCAGCAGCTTAGCCGGGACAGGGGCCAACGTCCTGACTTTC | CASSLAGTGANVLTF
TRBJ2-7 | . | TRBD1 | TRBV3-1/TRBV3-2 | TGTGCCAGCAGCCCACGGGACAGGGTGACCTACGAGCAGTACTTC | CASSPRDRVTYEQYF
TRBJ1-1 | once | . | TRBV3-1/TRBV3-2 | TGTGCCAGCAGCCAAGGAGGGAGTTGGTCTGAAGCTTTCTTT | CASSQGGSWSEAFF
TRBJ2-5 | . | TRBD2 | TRBV30 | TGTGCCTGGAGTGCCCTAGCGGGAGTTCAGGAGACCCAGTACTTC | CAWSALAGVQETQYF
TRBJ2-2 | once | TRBD1 | TRBV9 | TGTGCCAGCAGCGTAAGGGACAGGAGAGCCGGGGAGCTGTTTTTT | CASSVRDRRAGELFF
TRBJ2-3 | . | TRBD2 | TRBV7-2 | TGTGCCAGCAGCAGAAGACTAGCAAACACAGATACGCAGTATTTT | CASSRRLANTDTQYF
TRBJ1-3 | . | TRBD1 | TRBV7-2 | TGTGCCAGCAGCTTATGGGGACAGGGTCAAGACACCATATATTTT | CASSLWGQGQDTIYF
TRBJ2-3 | . | TRBD2 | TRBV5-1 | TGCGCCAGCAGCAGGGGACTAGCGGGGACAGATACGCAGTATTTT | CASSRGLAGTDTQYF
TRBJ2-2 | . | . | TRBV5-1 | TGCGCCAGCAGACTAGCTTTGGGCACCGGGGAGCTGTTTTTT | CASRLALGTGELFF
TRBJ1-3 | . | . | TRBV18 | TGTGCCAGCTCACCTGAGACATTAAGAAACACCATATATTTT | CASSPETLRNTIYF
TRBJ2-1 | few | . | TRBV5-1 | TGCGCCAGCAGCCCTAAGACTAGTAATGGCTACAATGAGCAGTTCTTC | CASSPKTSNGYNEQFF
TRBJ1-1 | . | . | TRBV4-3 | TGCGCCAGCAGCCAAGGCTCGACAGCGAACACTGAAGCTTTCTTT | CASSQGSTANTEAFF
TRBJ1-2 | . | TRBD1 | TRBV18 | TGTGCCAGCTCACCAACAGGGGATAACTATGGCTACACCTTC | CASSPTGDNYGYTF
TRBJ2-3 | . | TRBD2 | TRBV9 | TGTGCCAGCAATCACCGGGGGGGGAGCACAGATACGCAGTATTTT | CASNHRGGSTDTQYF
TRBJ2-1 | . | . | TRBV3-1/TRBV3-2 | TGTGCCAGCAGCCAAGTCAGTGGAGGTAATTCCTACAATGAGCAGTTCTTC | CASSQVSGGNSYNEQFF
TRBJ2-2 | . | TRBD2 | TRBV2 | TGTGCCAGCAGAGGGCTTGCGGGAGGAAACACCGGGGAGCTGTTTTTT | CASRGLAGGNTGELFF
TRBJ1-2 | . | . | TRBV29-1 | TGCAGCGTTGAAGATAGGGGTTACTATGGCTACACCTTC | CSVEDRGYYGYTF
TRBJ2-7 | . | . | TRBV24-1 | TGTGCCACCACTCCCCCCCGGTACGAGCAGTACTTC | CATTPPRYEQYF
TRBJ1-3 | . | . | TRBV19 | TGTGCCAGTAGTATGATCAACCGGGAGCGACGGAACACCATATATTTT | CASSMINRERRNTIYF
TRBJ2-7 | . | TRBD1 | TRBV13 | TGTGCCAGCAGCTCGCGGACAGGATCATCCTACGAGCAGTACTTC | CASSSRTGSSYEQYF
TRBJ1-5 | once | . | TRBV6-1 | TGTGCCAGCAGTGACAGGGGACCTCAGCCCCAGCATTTT | CASSDRGPQPQHF
TRBJ1-5 | . | . | TRBV7-8 | TGTGCCAGCCGTAGGACTGCCGGGATGGGGCAGCCCCAGCATTTT | CASRRTAGMGQPQHF
TRBJ2-2 | . | . | TRBV5-1 | TGCGCCAGCAGCTTGGGTAATAGCGGCACCGGGGAGCTGTTTTTT | CASSLGNSGTGELFF
TRBJ2-5 | . | TRBD2 | TRBV11-2 | TGTGCCAGCAGCTTCCCCGCTAGCGGGGGTGAGACCCAGTACTTC | CASSFPASGGETQYF
TRBJ1-4 | . | TRBD1 | TRBV27 | TGTGCCAGCAGTTTACAGACAGGGGGAGGAAATGAAAAACTGTTTTTT | CASSLQTGGGNEKLFF
TRBJ2-3 | . | . | TRBV7-3 | TGTGCCAGCAGCCGGGGGACCCGAATGAGCACAGATACGCAGTATTTT | CASSRGTRMSTDTQYF
TRBJ2-7 | . | TRBD2 | TRBV5-1 | TGCGCCAGCAGCTTCGGGATTGGACTAGCGTCCTCCTACGAGCAGTACTTC | CASSFGIGLASSYEQYF
TRBJ2-2 | . | . | TRBV10-3 | TGTGCCATCAGTGAGAACGGGAAAAACACCGGGGAGCTGTTTTTT | CAISENGKNTGELFF
TRBJ2-3 | . | TRBD1 | TRBV4-1 | TGCGCCAGCAGCCAAGGGGAGACAGGGGGATCAGATACGCAGTATTTT | CASSQGETGGSDTQYF
TRBJ2-1 | . | TRBD2 | TRBV6-1 | TGTGCCAGCAGTGGGAAATTGACTAGCGGGGCTACCTACAATGAGCAGTTCTTC | CASSGKLTSGATYNEQFF
TRBJ2-2 | . | TRBD2 | TRBV2 | TGTGCCAGCAGTGGACTAGCTAACACCGGGGAGCTGTTTTTT | CASSGLANTGELFF
TRBJ1-1 | . | . | TRBV11-1 | TGTGCCAGCAGCTTCGACAAAATCTCCAACACTGAAGCTTTCTTT | CASSFDKISNTEAFF
TRBJ2-5 | . | . | TRBV11-2 | TGTGCCAGCAGCTTAGTGCGCGGCCAAGAGACCCAGTACTTC | CASSLVRGQETQYF